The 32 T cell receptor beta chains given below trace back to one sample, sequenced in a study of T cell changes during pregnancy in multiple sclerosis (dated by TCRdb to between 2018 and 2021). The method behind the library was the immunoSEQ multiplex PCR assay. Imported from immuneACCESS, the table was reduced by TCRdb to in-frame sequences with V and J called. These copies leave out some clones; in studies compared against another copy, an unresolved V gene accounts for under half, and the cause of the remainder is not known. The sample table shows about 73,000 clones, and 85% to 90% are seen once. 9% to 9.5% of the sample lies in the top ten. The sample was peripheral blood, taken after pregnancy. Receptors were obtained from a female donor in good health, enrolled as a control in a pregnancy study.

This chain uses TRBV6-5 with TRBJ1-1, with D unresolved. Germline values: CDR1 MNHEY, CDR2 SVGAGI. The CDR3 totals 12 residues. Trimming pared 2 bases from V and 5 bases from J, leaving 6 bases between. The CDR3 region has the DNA TGTGCCAGCAGTTACACGGGAACTGAAGCTTTCTTT. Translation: CASSYTGTEAFF.

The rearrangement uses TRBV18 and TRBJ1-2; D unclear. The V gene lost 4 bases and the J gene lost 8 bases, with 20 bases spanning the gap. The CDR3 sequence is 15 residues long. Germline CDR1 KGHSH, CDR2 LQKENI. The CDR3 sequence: CASSRMEGDLGGYTF. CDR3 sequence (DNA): TGTGCCAGCTCACGGATGGAGGGCGACCTTGGGGGCTACACCTTC.

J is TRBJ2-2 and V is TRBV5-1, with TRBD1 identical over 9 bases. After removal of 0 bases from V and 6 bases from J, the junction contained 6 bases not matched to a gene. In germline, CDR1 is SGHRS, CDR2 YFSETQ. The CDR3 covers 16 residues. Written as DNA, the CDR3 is TGCGCCAGCAGCTTGGCCGGGGACAGGGTATCCGGGGAGCTGTTTTTT. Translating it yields CASSLAGDRVSGELFF. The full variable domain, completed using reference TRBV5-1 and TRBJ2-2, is KAGVTQTPRYLIKTRGQQVTLSCSPISGHRSVSWYQQTPGQGLQFLFEYFSETQRNKGNFPGRFSGRQFSNSRSEMNVSTLELGDSALYLCASSLAGDRVSGELFFGEGSRLTVL.

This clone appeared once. DNA for the CDR3: TGTGCCATCACCCCCGGAGGCAGGTCAGATGAAGCTTTCTTT. Protein: CAITPGGRSDEAFF. This chain connects TRBV10-3 to TRBJ1-1; D is ambiguous. CDR3 length: 14 residues. The germline V gene encodes CDR1 ENHRY and CDR2 SYGVKD. With 7 bases removed from V and 7 bases from J, the gap between germline ends came to 19 bases.

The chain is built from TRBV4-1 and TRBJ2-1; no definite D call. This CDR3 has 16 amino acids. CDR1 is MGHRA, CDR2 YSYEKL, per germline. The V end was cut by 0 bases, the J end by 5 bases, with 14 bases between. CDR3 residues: CASSQDGGRGNNEQFF. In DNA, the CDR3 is TGCGCCAGCAGCCAAGATGGCGGCAGAGGCAACAATGAGCAGTTCTTC.

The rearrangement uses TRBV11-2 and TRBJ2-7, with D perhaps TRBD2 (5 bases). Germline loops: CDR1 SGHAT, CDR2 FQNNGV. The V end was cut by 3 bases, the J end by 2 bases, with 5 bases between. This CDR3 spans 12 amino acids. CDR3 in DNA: TGTGCCAGCAGCTTCGGGACCTACGAGCAGTACTTC. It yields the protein CASSFGTYEQYF.

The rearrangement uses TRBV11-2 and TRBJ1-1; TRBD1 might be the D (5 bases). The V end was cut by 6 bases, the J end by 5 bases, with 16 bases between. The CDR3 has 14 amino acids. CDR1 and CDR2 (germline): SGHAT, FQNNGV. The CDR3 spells CASSRDRGFTEAFF. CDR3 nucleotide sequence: TGTGCCAGCAGTCGAGATCGGGGGTTTACTGAAGCTTTCTTT.

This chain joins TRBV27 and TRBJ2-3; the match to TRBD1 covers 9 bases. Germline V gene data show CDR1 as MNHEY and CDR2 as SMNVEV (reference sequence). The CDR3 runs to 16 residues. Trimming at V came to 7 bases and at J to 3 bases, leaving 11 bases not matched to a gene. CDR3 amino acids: CASNPTGTGITDTQYF. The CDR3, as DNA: TGTGCCAGCAATCCGACCGGGACAGGGATAACAGATACGCAGTATTTT.

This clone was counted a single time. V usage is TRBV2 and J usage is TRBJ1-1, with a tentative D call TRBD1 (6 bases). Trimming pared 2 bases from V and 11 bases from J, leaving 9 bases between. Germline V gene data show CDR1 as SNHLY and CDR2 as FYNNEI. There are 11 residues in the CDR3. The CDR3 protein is CASSEQGMAFF. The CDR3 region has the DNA TGTGCCAGCAGTGAACAGGGGATGGCTTTCTTT.

The CDR3: CASSQLAGNTGELFF. The CDR3 nucleotides are TGTGCCAGCAGCCAACTAGCGGGGAACACCGGGGAGCTGTTTTTT. The chain employs TRBV4-2 and TRBJ2-2; 8 nucleotides match TRBD2. V shed 2 bases and J 1 base; nucleotides not matched to a gene: 0. CDR3 length: 15 residues. Germline CDR1 LGHNA, CDR2 YNFKEQ.

The CDR3 bases are TGCGCCAGCAGCCAAGATCCCGGGCCGAGGGCCAGCGGGAGTATTGACGAGCAGTACTTC. Its protein product is CASSQDPGPRASGSIDEQYF. The rearrangement links TRBV4-1 to TRBJ2-7; 8 bases map to TRBD2. Germline V gene data show CDR1 as MGHRA and CDR2 as YSYEKL. V dropped 0 bases and J dropped 5; count of bases not matched to a gene: 21. The CDR3 is 20 amino acids.

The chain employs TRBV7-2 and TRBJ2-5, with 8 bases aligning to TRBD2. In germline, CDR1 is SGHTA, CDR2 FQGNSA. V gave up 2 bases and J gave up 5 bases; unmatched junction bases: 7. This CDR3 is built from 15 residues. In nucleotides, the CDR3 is TGTGCCAGCAGCTTAATGTCGGGGGGGGGTGAGACCCAGTACTTC. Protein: CASSLMSGGGETQYF.

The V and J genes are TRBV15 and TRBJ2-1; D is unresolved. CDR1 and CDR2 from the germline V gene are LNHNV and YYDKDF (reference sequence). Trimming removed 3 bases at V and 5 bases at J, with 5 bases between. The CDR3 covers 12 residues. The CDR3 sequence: CATSSLNNEQFF. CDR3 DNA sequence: TGTGCCACCAGCAGTCTAAACAATGAGCAGTTCTTC.

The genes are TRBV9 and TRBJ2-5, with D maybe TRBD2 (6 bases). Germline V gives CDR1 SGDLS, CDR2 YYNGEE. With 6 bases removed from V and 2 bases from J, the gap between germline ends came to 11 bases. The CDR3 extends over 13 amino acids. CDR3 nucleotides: TGTGCCAGCACCGGGGAGGATCAAGAGACCCAGTACTTC. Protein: CASTGEDQETQYF.

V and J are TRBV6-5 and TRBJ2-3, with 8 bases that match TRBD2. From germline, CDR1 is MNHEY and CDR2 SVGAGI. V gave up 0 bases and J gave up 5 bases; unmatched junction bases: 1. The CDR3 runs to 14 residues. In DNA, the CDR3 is TGTGCCAGCAGTTACTCTAGCGGGGTAGATACGCAGTATTTT. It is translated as CASSYSSGVDTQYF.

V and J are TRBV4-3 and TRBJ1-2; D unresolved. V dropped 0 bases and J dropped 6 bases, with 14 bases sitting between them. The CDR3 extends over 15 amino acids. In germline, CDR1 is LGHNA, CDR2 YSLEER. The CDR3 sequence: CASSQEPGEGHGYTF. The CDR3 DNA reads TGCGCCAGCAGCCAAGAGCCCGGGGAAGGGCATGGCTACACCTTC.

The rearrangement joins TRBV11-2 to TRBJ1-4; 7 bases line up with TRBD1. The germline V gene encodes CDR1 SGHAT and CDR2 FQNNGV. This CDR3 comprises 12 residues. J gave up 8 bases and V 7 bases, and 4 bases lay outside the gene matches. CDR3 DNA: TGTGCCAGCAACACAGGGGACGAAAAACTGTTTTTT. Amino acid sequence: CASNTGDEKLFF.

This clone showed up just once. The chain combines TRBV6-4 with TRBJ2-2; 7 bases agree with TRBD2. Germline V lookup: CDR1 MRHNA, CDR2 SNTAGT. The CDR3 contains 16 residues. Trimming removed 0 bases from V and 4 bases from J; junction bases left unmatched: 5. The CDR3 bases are TGTGCCAGCAGTGACTCAGCGGGGAAGCCCACCGGGGAGCTGTTTTTT. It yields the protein CASSDSAGKPTGELFF.

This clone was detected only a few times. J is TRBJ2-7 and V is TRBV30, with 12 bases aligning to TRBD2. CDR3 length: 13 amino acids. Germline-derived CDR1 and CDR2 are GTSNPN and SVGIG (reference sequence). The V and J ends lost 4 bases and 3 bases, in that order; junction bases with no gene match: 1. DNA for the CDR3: TGTGCCTGGAAACTAGCGGGAGGCTACGAGCAGTACTTC. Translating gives CAWKLAGGYEQYF.

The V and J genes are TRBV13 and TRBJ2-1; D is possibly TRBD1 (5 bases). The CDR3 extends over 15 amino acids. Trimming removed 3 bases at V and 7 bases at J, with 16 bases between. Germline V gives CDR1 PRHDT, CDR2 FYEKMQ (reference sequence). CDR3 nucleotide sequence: TGTGCCAGCAGCTTCGTACAGGACAAGGGGAATGAGCAGTTCTTC. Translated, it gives CASSFVQDKGNEQFF.

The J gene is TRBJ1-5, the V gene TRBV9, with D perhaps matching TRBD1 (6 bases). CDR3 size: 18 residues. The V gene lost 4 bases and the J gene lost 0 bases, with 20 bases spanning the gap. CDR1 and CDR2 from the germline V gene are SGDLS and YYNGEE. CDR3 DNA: TGTGCCAGCAGCCCGGGGGGCCCTCTAAGTGGTAGCAATCAGCCCCAGCATTTT. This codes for CASSPGGPLSGSNQPQHF. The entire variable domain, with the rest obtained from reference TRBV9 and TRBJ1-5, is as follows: DSGVTQTPKHLITATGQRVTLRCSPRSGDLSVYWYQQSLDQGLQFLIQYYNGEERAKGNILERFSAQQFPDLHSELNLSSLELGDSALYFCASSPGGPLSGSNQPQHFGDGTRLSIL.

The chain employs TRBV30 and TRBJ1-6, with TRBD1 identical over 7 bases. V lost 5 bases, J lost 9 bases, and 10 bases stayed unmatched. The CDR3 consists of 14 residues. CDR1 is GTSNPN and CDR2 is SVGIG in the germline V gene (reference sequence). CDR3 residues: CAWVEQGPSSPLHF. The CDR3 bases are TGTGCCTGGGTTGAACAGGGGCCGAGTTCACCCCTCCACTTT.

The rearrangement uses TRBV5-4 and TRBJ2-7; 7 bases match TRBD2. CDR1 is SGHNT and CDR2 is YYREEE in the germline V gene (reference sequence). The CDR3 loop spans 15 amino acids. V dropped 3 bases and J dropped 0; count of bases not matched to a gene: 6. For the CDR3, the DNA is TGTGCCAGCAGCTATTGGGGGGGTGGCTCCTACGAGCAGTACTTC. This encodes CASSYWGGGSYEQYF.

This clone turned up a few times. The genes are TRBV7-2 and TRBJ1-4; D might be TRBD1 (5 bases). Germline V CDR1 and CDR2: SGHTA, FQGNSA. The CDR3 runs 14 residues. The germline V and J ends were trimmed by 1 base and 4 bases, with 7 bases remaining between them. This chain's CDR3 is CASSLGGNNEKLFF. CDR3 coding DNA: TGTGCCAGCAGCTTAGGGGGCAATAATGAAAAACTGTTTTTT.

CDR3: CASRGLLNEQFF. The CDR3 region has the DNA TGTGCCAGCAGGGGACTTCTCAATGAGCAGTTCTTC. The V call is TRBV27, the J call TRBJ2-1, with a tentative D call TRBD2 (6 bases). CDR1 MNHEY and CDR2 SMNVEV come from the germline V gene (reference sequence). The CDR3 runs 12 residues. The V end was cut by 6 bases, the J end by 6 bases, with 9 bases between.

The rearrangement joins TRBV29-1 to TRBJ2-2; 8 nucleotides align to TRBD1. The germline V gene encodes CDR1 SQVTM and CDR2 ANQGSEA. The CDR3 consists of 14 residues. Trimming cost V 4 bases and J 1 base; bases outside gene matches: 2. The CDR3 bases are TGCAGCGTTGTCGGGACAGGGAACACCGGGGAGCTGTTTTTT. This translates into CSVVGTGNTGELFF.

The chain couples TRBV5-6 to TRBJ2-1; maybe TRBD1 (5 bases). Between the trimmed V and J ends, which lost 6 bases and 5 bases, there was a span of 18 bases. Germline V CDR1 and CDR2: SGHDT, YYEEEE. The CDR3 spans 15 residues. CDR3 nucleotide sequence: TGTGCCAGCACCCAGATGGGTGGCAGGGACAATGAGCAGTTCTTC. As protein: CASTQMGGRDNEQFF.

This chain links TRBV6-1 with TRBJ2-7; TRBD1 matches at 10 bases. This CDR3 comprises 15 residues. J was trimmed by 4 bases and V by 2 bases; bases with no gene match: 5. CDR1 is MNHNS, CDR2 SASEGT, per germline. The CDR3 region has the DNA TGTGCCAGCAGTGAACCGCCGGGACAGGGGTACGAGCAGTACTTC. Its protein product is CASSEPPGQGYEQYF.

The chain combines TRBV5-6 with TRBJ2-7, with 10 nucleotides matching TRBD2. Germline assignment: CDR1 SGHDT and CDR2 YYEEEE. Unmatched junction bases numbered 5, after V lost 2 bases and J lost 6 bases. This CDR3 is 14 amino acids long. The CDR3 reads CASSLAGGPGEQYF. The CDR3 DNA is TGTGCCAGCAGCTTAGCGGGAGGGCCGGGCGAGCAGTACTTC.

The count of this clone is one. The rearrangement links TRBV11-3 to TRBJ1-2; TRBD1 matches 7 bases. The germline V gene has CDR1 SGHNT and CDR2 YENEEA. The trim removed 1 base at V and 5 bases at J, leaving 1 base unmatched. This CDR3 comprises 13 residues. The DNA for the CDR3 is TGTGCCAGCAGCTTAGTACAGGGGTATGGCTACACCTTC. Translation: CASSLVQGYGYTF.

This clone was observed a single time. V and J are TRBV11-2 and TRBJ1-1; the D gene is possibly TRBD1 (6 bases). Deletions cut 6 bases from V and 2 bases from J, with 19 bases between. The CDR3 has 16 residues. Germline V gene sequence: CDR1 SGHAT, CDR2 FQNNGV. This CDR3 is CASSLTGSPLNTEAFF. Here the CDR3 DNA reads TGTGCCAGCAGTTTGACAGGCTCGCCGCTTAACACTGAAGCTTTCTTT.

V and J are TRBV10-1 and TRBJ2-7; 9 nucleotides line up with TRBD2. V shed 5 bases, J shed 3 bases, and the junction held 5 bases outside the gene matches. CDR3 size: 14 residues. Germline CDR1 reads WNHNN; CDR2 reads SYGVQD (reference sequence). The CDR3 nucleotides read TGCGCCAGCAGTCCCGGGACTAGCTTCTACGAGCAGTACTTC. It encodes CASSPGTSFYEQYF.